Sequencing of this TCR beta chain was carried out in a study of blood T cell repertoires in COVID-19. Study summary: Donors in the United States, Italy and Spain gave samples during acute or convalescent COVID-19. PBMCs, B-cell-depleted T cells, or T cells were the source of the cDNA or gDNA that made up the material.

In the authors' methods: Amplification of reference gene primers provided the estimated nucleated cell counts. Profiling relied on immunoSEQ multiplex PCR, and the TCRdb table lists in-frame clones only, not all of them. The D gene and trimming were derived from the DNA, and the V and J assignments and clone size from that table. This table has more than 85,000 clones, over 70% appearing once. The germline V and J ends were trimmed by 0 bases and 4 bases, with 12 bases remaining between them. The length of the CDR3 is 16 residues. Per germline, CDR1 KGHSH and CDR2 LQKENI. This clone has more than one count but fewer than ten.

The clonotype originates from a woman in her forties or fifties with acute or convalescent COVID-19. The sequencing sample was made of peripheral blood. The rearrangement uses TRBV18 and TRBJ1-4; tentatively, D is TRBD1 (5 bases). The CDR3 DNA reads TGTGCCAGCTCACCACCTGGCACAGGACGTAATGAAAAACTGTTTTTT. Its translation: CASSPPGTGRNEKLFF.